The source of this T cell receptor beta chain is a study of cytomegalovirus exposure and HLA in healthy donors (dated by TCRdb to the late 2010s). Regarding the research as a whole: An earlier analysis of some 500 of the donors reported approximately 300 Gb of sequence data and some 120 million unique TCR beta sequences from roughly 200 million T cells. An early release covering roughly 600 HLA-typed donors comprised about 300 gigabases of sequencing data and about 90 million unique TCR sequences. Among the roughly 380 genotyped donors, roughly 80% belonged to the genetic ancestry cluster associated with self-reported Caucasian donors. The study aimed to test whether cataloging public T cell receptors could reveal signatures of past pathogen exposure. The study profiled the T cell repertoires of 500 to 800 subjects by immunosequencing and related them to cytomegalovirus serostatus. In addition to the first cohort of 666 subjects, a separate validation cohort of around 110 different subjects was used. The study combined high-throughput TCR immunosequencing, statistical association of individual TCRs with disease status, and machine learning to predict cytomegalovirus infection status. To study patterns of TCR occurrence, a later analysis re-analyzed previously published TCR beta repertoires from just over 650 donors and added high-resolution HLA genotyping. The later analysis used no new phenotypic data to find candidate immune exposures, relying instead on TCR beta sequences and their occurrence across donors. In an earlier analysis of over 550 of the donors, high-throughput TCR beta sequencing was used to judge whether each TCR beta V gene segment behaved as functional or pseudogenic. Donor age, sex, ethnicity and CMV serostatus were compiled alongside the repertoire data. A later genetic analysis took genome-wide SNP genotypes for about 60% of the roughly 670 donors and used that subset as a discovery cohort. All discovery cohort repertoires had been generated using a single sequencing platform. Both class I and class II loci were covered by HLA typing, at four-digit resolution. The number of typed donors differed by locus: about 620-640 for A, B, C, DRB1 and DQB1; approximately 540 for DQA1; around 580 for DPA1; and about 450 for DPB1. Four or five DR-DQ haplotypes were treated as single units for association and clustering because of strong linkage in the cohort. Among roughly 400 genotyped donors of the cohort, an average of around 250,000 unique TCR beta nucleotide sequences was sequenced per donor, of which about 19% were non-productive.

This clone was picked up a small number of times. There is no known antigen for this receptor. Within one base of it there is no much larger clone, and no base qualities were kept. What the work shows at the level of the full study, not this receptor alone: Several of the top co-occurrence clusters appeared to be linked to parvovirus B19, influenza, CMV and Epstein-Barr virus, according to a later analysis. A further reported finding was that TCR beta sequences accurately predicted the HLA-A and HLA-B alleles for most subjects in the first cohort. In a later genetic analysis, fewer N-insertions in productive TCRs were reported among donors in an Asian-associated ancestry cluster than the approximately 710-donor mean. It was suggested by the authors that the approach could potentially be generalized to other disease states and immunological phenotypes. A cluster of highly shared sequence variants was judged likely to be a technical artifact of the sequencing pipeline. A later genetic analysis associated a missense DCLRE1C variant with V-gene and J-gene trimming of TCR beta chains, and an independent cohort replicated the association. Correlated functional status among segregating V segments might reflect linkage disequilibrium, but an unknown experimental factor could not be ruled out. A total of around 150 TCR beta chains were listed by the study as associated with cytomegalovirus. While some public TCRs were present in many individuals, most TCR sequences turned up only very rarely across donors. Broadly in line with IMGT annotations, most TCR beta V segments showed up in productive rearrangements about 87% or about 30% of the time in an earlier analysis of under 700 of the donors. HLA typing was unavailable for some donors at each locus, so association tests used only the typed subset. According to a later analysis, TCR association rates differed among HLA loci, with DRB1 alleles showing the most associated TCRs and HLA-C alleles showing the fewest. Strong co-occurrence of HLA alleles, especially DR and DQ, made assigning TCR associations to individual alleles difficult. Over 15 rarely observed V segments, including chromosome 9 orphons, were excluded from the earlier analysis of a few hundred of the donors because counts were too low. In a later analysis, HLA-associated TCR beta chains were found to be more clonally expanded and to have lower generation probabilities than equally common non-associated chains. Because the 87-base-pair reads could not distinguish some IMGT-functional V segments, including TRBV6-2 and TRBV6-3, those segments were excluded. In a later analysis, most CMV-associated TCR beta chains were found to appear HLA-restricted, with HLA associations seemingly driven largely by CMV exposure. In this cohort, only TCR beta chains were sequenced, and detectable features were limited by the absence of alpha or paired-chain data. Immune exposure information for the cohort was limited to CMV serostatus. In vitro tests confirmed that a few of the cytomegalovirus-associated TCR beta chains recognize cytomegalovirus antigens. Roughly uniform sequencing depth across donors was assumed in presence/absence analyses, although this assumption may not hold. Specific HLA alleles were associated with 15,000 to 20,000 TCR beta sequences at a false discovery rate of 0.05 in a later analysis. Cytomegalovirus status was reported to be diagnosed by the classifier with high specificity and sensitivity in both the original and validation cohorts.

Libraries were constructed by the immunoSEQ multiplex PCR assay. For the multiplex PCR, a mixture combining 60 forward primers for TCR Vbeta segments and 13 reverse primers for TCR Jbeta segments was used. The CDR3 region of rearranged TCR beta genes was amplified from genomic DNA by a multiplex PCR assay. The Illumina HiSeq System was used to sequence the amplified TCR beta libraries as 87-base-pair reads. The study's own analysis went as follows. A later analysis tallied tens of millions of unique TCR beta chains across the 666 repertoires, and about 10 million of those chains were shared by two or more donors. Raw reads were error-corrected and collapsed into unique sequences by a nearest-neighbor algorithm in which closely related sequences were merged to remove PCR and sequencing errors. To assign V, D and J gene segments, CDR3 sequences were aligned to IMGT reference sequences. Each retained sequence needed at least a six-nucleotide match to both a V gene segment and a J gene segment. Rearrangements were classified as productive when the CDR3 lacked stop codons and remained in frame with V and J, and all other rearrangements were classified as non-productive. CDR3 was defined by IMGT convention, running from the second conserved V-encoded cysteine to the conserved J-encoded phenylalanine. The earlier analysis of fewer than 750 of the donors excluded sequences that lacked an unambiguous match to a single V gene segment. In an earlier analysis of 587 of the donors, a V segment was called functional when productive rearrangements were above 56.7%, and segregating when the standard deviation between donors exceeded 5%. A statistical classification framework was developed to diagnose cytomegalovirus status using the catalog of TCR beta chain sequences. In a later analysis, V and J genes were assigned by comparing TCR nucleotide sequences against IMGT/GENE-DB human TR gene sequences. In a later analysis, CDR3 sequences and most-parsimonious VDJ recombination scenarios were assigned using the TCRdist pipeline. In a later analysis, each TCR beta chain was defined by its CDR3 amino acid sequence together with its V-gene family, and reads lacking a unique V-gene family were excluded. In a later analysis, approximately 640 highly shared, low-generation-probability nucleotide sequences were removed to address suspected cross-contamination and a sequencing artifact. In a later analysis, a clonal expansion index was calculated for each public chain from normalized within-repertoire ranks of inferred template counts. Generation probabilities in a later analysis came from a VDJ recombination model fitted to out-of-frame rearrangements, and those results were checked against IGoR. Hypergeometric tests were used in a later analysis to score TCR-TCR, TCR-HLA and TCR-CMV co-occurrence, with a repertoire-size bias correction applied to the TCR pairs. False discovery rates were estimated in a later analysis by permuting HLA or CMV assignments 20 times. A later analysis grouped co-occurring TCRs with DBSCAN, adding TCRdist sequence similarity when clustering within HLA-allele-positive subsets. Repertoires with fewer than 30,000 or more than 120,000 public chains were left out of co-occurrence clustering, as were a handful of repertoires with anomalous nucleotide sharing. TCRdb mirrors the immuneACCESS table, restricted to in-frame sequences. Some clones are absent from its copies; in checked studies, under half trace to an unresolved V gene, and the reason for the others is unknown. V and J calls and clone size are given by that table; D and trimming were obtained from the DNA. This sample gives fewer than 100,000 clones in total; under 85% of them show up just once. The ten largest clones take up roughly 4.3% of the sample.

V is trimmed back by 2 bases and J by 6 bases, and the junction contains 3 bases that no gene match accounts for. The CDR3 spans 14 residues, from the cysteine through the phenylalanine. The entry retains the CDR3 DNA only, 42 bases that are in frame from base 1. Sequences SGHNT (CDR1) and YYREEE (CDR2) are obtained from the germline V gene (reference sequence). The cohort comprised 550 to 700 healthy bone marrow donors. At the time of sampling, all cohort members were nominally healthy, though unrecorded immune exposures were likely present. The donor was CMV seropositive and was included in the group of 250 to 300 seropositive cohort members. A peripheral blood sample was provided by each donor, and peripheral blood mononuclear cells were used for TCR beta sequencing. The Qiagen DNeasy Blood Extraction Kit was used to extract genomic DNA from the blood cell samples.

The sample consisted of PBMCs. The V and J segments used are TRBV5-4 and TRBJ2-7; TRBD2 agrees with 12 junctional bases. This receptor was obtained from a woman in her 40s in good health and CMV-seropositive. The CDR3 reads CASSLLAGGGEQYF. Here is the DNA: TGTGCCAGCAGCTTACTAGCGGGAGGTGGCGAGCAGTACTTC.